This T cell receptor (beta chain) was recovered during a study of cytomegalovirus exposure and HLA in healthy donors (dated by TCRdb to 2016 to 2017). Notes on the research overall: According to an earlier analysis of 587 of the donors, about 190 million T cells yielded 90 million to 140 million unique TCR beta sequences and approximately 280 Gb of sequence data. Roughly 300 gigabases of sequencing data and about 92 million unique TCR sequences made up an early release that covered over 550 HLA-typed donors. Of the approximately 400 genotyped donors, roughly 85% fell in the genetic ancestry cluster associated with self-reported Caucasian donors. The aim of the study was to test whether cataloging public T cell receptors could identify signatures of past pathogen exposure. The study used immunosequencing to profile the T cell repertoires of approximately 630 subjects and linked those repertoires to cytomegalovirus serostatus. A separate validation cohort of about 110 different subjects was used in addition to the 666-subject first cohort. To predict cytomegalovirus infection status, the study brought together high-throughput TCR immunosequencing, statistical association of individual TCRs with disease status, and machine learning. A later analysis re-examined previously published TCR beta repertoires from more than 550 donors and added high-resolution HLA genotyping to investigate patterns of TCR occurrence. The later analysis used no new phenotypic data to find candidate immune exposures, relying instead on TCR beta sequences and their occurrence across donors. An earlier analysis of 587 of the donors applied high-throughput TCR beta sequencing to assess whether each TCR beta V gene segment acted as functional or pseudogenic. Alongside the repertoire data, information on donor age, sex, ethnicity and CMV serostatus was compiled. In a later genetic analysis, genome-wide SNP genotypes for about 55% of the roughly 700 donors were used, and that subset was treated as a discovery cohort. Every repertoire in the discovery cohort had been generated on one and the same sequencing platform. Both class I and class II loci were covered by HLA typing, at four-digit resolution. The number of typed donors differed by locus: about 620-640 for A, B, C, DRB1 and DQB1; 522 for DQA1; 600 to 610 for DPA1; and 450 to 480 for DPB1. Four to six DR-DQ haplotypes were handled as single units for association and clustering, since linkage in the cohort was strong. Across approximately 400 genotyped donors of the cohort, an average of about 200,000 unique TCR beta nucleotide sequences per donor were sequenced, and roughly a sixth of those sequences were non-productive.

The cohort consisted of hundreds of healthy bone marrow donors. At the time of sampling, every cohort member was nominally healthy, though immune exposures that went unrecorded were likely present. The donor tested CMV seronegative and was one of the 352 seronegative cohort members. Each donor provided a peripheral blood sample, and peripheral blood mononuclear cells were used for TCR beta sequencing. The Qiagen DNeasy Blood Extraction Kit was used to extract genomic DNA from the blood cell samples. Inclusive of the bounding cysteine and phenylalanine, the CDR3 is 14 residues long. Here the CDR3 DNA is all that survives: 42 bases in frame from base 1. Here V drops 2 bases and J drops 8 bases, and the junction holds 4 bases not matched to any gene. The germline V gene encodes CDR1 SEHNR and CDR2 FQNEAQ (reference sequence). Paper-wide results and their limitations: The only immune exposure information available for the cohort was CMV serostatus. A later analysis found that HLA-associated TCR beta chains were more clonally expanded and had lower generation probabilities than equally common non-associated chains. While some public TCRs were present in many individuals, most TCR sequences turned up only very rarely across donors. According to the authors, the approach could potentially be generalized to other disease states and immunological phenotypes. Some IMGT-functional V segments, including TRBV6-2 and TRBV6-3, could not be distinguished by the 87-base-pair reads and were therefore excluded. Correlated functional status among segregating V segments might reflect linkage disequilibrium, but an unknown experimental factor could not be ruled out. When HLA alleles, especially DR and DQ, strongly co-occurred, TCR associations were difficult to assign to individual alleles. Three of the identified cytomegalovirus-associated TCR beta chains were confirmed in vitro to be specific for cytomegalovirus antigens. In a later analysis, the rate of TCR association differed among HLA loci, with DRB1 alleles having the most associated TCRs and HLA-C alleles having the fewest. Broadly in line with IMGT annotations, most TCR beta V segments showed up in productive rearrangements about 87% or about 30% of the time in an earlier analysis of about 500 of the donors. Only TCR beta chains were sequenced in this cohort, and the absence of alpha or paired-chain data limited detectable features. In both the original and validation cohorts, the classifier was reported to diagnose cytomegalovirus status with high specificity and sensitivity. According to a later analysis, parvovirus B19, influenza, CMV and Epstein-Barr virus appeared linked to several top co-occurrence clusters. The sequencing pipeline was judged likely to have produced a cluster of highly shared sequence variants as a technical artifact. At a false discovery rate of 0.05, a later analysis linked around 15,000 TCR beta sequences to specific HLA alleles. A later genetic analysis associated a missense DCLRE1C variant with V-gene and J-gene trimming of TCR beta chains, and an independent cohort replicated the association. Because HLA typing was missing for some donors at each locus, association tests included only the typed subset. In a later analysis, most CMV-associated TCR beta chains were found to appear HLA-restricted, with HLA associations seemingly driven largely by CMV exposure. Roughly 15 rarely observed V segments, including chromosome 9 orphons, were excluded from the earlier analysis of some 590 of the donors because counts were too low. In a later genetic analysis, fewer N-insertions in productive TCRs were reported among donors in an Asian-associated ancestry cluster than the approximately 630-donor mean. Sequencing depth was assumed to be roughly uniform across donors in the presence/absence analyses, though that assumption may not hold. A total of 150 or so TCR beta chains were listed by the study as associated with cytomegalovirus. A further reported finding was that TCR beta sequences accurately predicted the HLA-A and HLA-B alleles for most subjects in the first cohort.

The library was produced with the immunoSEQ multiplex PCR assay. A mixture of 60 forward primers for TCR Vbeta segments and 13 reverse primers for TCR Jbeta segments was used in the multiplex PCR. The CDR3 region of rearranged TCR beta genes was amplified from genomic DNA with a multiplex PCR assay. The amplified TCR beta libraries were sequenced on the Illumina HiSeq System as 87-base-pair reads. As for how the authors treated the data: Across the roughly 700 repertoires, a later analysis counted some 80 million unique TCR beta chains, 9 million to 14 million of which were shared by at least two donors. A nearest-neighbor algorithm error-corrected the raw reads and collapsed the reads into unique sequences, merging closely related sequences to remove PCR and sequencing errors. CDR3 sequences were aligned to IMGT reference sequences to assign V, D and J gene segments. For a sequence to be retained, at least a six-nucleotide match to both a V gene segment and a J gene segment was required. Rearrangements were called productive when the CDR3 lacked stop codons and stayed in frame with V and J; all others were non-productive. CDR3 was defined by IMGT convention, running from the second conserved V-encoded cysteine to the conserved J-encoded phenylalanine. In an earlier analysis of just under 600 of the donors, sequences lacking an unambiguous match to a single V gene segment were excluded. In an earlier analysis of roughly 600 of the donors, a V segment was called functional when productive rearrangements were above 56.7%, and segregating when the standard deviation between donors exceeded 5%. A statistical classification framework was developed to diagnose cytomegalovirus status using the catalog of TCR beta chain sequences. A later analysis assigned V and J genes by comparing TCR nucleotide sequences with IMGT/GENE-DB human TR gene sequences. Using the TCRdist pipeline, a later analysis assigned CDR3 sequences along with most-parsimonious VDJ recombination scenarios. In a later analysis, every TCR beta chain was defined by the combination of its CDR3 amino acid sequence and its V-gene family, and reads without a unique V-gene family were dropped. As a way to deal with suspected cross-contamination and a sequencing artifact, a later analysis dropped 592 nucleotide sequences that were highly shared and had low generation probability. In a later analysis, a clonal expansion index was calculated for each public chain from normalized within-repertoire ranks of inferred template counts. A later analysis computed generation probabilities with a VDJ recombination model fitted to out-of-frame rearrangements, and checked the results against IGoR. Hypergeometric tests were used in a later analysis to score TCR-TCR, TCR-HLA and TCR-CMV co-occurrence, with a repertoire-size bias correction applied to the TCR pairs. To estimate false discovery rates, a later analysis permuted the HLA or CMV assignments 20 times. In a later analysis, co-occurring TCRs were grouped using DBSCAN, and TCRdist sequence similarity was added for clustering within HLA-allele-positive subsets. Repertoires with fewer than 30,000 or more than 120,000 public chains, plus five repertoires with anomalous nucleotide sharing, were excluded from co-occurrence clustering. As stored in TCRdb, this immuneACCESS dataset retains in-frame rearrangements with V and J assigned. A fraction of the clones does not appear; measured against another copy, unresolved V genes explain less than half of the discrepancy, and the remainder lacks a known reason. From that table come the V and J calls and clone size; the DNA was used to work out D and trimming. The sample data list roughly 160,000 clones, and around 69% of these were observed just once. Under 3.5% of the sample belongs to the ten largest clones.

In its sample, this clone was seen a few times. What antigen it recognizes has not been identified. No base quality information exists; no much larger clone differs at one position. The sequenced material came from PBMCs. This chain is built from TRBV7-9 and TRBJ2-4, with 9 junctional bases fitting TRBD1. The sequence was obtained from a woman aged 25 to 39 in good health and CMV-seronegative. The base sequence is TGTGCCAGCAGCTTAAGACAGGGGGTCGACATTCAGTACTTC. Protein translation: CASSLRQGVDIQYF.